This is a list of T cell receptor beta chains from one sample in a study of shared clonotypes between healthy human individuals. Assay: immunoSEQ multiplex PCR; the TCRdb copy retains only in-frame clones and omits some. The data contain roughly 2 million clones, approximately 95% of them singletons. The sequenced sample was naive CD4+ T cells sorted from blood. The receptors were gathered from a man between 18 and 29 years old in good health. Each CDR3 is given with its conserved first and last residue. The order of the fields is V gene, J gene, CDR3 length, clone size, D gene, CDR3 protein, CDR3 DNA. A D gene is named only where the DNA matches it firmly. Rows give clone size only sometimes, using once, few, many, or a class for an expanded clone.

TRBV6-5,TRBJ1-3,13,.,.,CASSYGNRNTIYF,TGTGCCAGCAGCTACGGGAACAGAAACACCATATATTTT
TRBV7-9,TRBJ1-1,15,.,.,CASSLAAGQNTEAFF,TGTGCCAGCAGCTTAGCGGCCGGGCAGAACACTGAAGCTTTCTTT
TRBV6-5,TRBJ1-1,13,once,.,CASTGRGNTEAFF,TGTGCCAGCACAGGCAGGGGGAACACTGAAGCTTTCTTT
TRBV29-1,TRBJ2-1,15,.,TRBD2,CSAETPSGAFNEQFF,TGCAGCGCTGAAACCCCTAGCGGAGCTTTCAATGAGCAGTTCTTC
TRBV7-6,TRBJ2-5,15,.,TRBD1,CASSLPDRGQETQYF,TGTGCCAGCAGCTTGCCGGACAGGGGCCAAGAGACCCAGTACTTC
TRBV7-9,TRBJ1-2,13,.,.,CASSERGIYGYTF,TGTGCCAGCAGTGAACGCGGAATCTATGGCTACACCTTC
TRBV6-1,TRBJ2-5,14,.,TRBD1,CASSEGTGQETQYF,TGTGCCAGCAGTGAAGGGACAGGGCAAGAGACCCAGTACTTC
TRBV7-9,TRBJ2-7,13,.,TRBD2,CASSMSGGYEQYF,TGTGCCAGCAGCATGAGCGGGGGCTACGAGCAGTACTTC
TRBV6-1,TRBJ1-2,14,.,TRBD1,CASRALTGDSGYTF,TGTGCCAGCAGGGCTTTGACAGGGGACTCGGGCTACACCTTC
TRBV6-1,TRBJ2-5,12,once,.,CASRWTEETQYF,TGTGCCAGCCGTTGGACAGAAGAGACCCAGTACTTC
TRBV30,TRBJ1-4,13,.,.,CACGRQTNEKLFF,TGTGCCTGCGGGCGGCAAACTAATGAAAAACTGTTTTTT
TRBV11-3,TRBJ1-1,14,.,TRBD1,CASSLEAGGTEAFF,TGTGCCAGCAGCTTAGAGGCAGGGGGCACTGAAGCTTTCTTT
TRBV5-6,TRBJ1-2,11,.,.,CASSSFQVYTF,TGTGCCAGCAGCTCGTTCCAGGTCTACACCTTC
TRBV10-3,TRBJ2-1,15,.,TRBD2,CAIREGLAGDNEQFF,TGTGCCATCAGGGAAGGACTAGCGGGGGACAATGAGCAGTTCTTC
TRBV30,TRBJ1-2,13,.,TRBD1,CAWSPDRGHGYTF,TGTGCCTGGAGTCCCGACAGGGGGCATGGCTACACCTTC
TRBV10-3,TRBJ2-7,12,once,.,CAIRGSSYEQYF,TGTGCCATCAGAGGGAGCTCCTACGAGCAGTACTTC
TRBV25-1,TRBJ1-5,15,.,.,CASSADRIHNQPQHF,TGTGCCAGCAGTGCTGACAGAATACACAATCAGCCCCAGCATTTT
TRBV7-9,TRBJ1-5,17,.,.,CASSLAHGMGTNQPQHF,TGTGCCAGCAGCTTAGCGCACGGGATGGGTACCAATCAGCCCCAGCATTTT
TRBV11-3,TRBJ2-1,16,.,.,CASSSGRTDWYNEQFF,TGTGCCAGCAGCTCCGGCCGGACCGATTGGTACAATGAGCAGTTCTTC
TRBV5-1,TRBJ2-2,15,.,TRBD1,CASSFGGTGPGELFF,TGCGCCAGCAGCTTCGGAGGGACAGGCCCCGGGGAGCTGTTTTTT
TRBV7-3,TRBJ2-2,15,.,.,CASSPRGANTRELFF,TGTGCCAGCAGCCCTAGAGGAGCGAACACCCGGGAGCTGTTTTTT
TRBV11-2,TRBJ2-1,15,.,TRBD2,CATMGGAMSYNEQFF,TGTGCCACCATGGGAGGGGCCATGTCCTACAATGAGCAGTTCTTC
TRBV9,TRBJ2-2,16,.,.,CASSVAGGADTGELFF,TGTGCCAGCAGCGTAGCCGGGGGCGCGGACACCGGGGAGCTGTTTTTT
TRBV6-1,TRBJ2-7,15,many,.,CASSEALLAAYEQYF,TGTGCCAGCAGTGAAGCGCTTCTCGCAGCCTACGAGCAGTACTTC